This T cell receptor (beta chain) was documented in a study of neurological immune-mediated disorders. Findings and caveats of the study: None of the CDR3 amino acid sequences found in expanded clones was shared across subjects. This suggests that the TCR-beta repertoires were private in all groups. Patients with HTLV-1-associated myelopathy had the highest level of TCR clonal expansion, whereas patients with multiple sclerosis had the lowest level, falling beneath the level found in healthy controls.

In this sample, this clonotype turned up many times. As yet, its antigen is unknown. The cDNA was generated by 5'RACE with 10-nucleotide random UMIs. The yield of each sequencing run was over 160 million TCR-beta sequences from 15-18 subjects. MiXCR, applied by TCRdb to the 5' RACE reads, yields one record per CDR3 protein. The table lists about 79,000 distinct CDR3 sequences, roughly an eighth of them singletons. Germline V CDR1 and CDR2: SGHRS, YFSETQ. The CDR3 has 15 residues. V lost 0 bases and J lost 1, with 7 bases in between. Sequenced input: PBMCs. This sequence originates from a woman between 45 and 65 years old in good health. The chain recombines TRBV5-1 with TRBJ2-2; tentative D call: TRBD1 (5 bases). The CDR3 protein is CASSLAGRNTGELFF. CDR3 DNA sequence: TGCGCCAGCAGCTTGGCAGGGCGGAACACCGGGGAGCTGTTTTTT.